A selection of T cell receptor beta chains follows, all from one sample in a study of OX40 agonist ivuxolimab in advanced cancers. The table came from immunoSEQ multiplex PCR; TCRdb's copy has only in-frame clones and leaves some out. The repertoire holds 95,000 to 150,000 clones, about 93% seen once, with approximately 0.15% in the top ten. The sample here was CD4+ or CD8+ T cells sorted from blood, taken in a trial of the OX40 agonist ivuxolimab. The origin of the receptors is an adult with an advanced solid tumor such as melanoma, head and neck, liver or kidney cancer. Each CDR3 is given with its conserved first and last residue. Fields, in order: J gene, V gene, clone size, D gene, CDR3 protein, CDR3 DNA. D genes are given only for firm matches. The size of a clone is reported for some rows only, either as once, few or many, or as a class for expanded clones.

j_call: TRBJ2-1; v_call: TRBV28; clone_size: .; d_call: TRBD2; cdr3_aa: CASSSAGLAGGLNEQFF; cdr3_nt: TGTGCCAGCAGTTCCGCTGGGTTAGCGGGGGGGCTTAATGAGCAGTTCTTC
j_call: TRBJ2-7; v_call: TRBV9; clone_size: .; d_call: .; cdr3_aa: CASSATRYAEQYF; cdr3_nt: TGTGCCAGCAGCGCAACGAGGTATGCGGAGCAGTACTTC
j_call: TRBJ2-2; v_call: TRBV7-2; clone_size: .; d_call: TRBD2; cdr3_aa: CASRRLAESTGELFF; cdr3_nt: TGTGCCAGCAGGCGACTAGCGGAGTCCACCGGGGAGCTGTTTTTT
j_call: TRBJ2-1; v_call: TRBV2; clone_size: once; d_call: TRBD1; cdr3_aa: CASSYPRDRGRNNEQFF; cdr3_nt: TGTGCCAGCAGTTACCCCCGGGACAGGGGACGAAACAATGAGCAGTTCTTC
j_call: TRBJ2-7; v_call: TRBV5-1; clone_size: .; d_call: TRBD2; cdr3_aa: CASSRSGGIDYEQYF; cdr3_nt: TGCGCCAGCAGCCGGAGCGGGGGAATTGACTACGAGCAGTACTTC
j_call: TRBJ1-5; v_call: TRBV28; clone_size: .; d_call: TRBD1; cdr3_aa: CASSLGGTANQPQHF; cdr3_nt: TGTGCCAGCAGTTTAGGGGGGACAGCTAATCAGCCCCAGCATTTT
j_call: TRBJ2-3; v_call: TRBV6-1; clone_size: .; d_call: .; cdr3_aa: CASSEGWADTQYF; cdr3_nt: TGTGCCAGCAGTGAAGGGTGGGCAGATACGCAGTATTTT
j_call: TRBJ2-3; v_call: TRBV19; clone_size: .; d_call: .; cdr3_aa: CASSNRRVSTDTQYF; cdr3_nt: TGTGCCAGTAGCAATAGACGGGTTAGCACAGATACGCAGTATTTT
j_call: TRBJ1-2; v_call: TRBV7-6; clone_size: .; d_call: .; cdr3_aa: CASSPSQGQGGYTF; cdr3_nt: TGTGCCAGCAGCCCGAGCCAGGGGCAGGGTGGCTACACCTTC
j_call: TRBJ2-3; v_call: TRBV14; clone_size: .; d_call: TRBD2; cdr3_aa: CASRHSGGTDTQYF; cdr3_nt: TGTGCCAGCAGACATTCCGGGGGGACAGATACGCAGTATTTT
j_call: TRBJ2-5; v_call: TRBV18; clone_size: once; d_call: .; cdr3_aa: CASSQGPQETQYF; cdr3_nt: TGTGCCAGCTCACAAGGACCGCAAGAGACCCAGTACTTC
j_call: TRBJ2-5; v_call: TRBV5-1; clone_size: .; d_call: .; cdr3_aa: CASSSQGEETQYF; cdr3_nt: TGCGCCAGCAGCTCGCAGGGCGAAGAGACCCAGTACTTC
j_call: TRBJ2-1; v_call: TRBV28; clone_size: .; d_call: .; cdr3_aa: CASSLSRVPIF; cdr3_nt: TGTGCCAGCAGTTTATCTAGAGTCCCGATCTTC